The clone carrying this T cell receptor (beta chain) was counted ten times or more. Its target is unknown. Constant-region reverse primers amplified full-length variable regions, followed by semi-nested Nested Universal Primer A PCR. TCRdb re-called the 5' RACE reads through MiXCR, storing one row per CDR3 protein. The table has approximately 40,000 distinct CDR3 sequences, under 20% seen once. CD25-based Treg depletion was applied to purified naive CD4+ T cells. Study-wide results and limits: The larger-cohort validation was restricted to a single TCR beta V-J rearrangement rather than whole repertoires. Greatest tumor Treg TCR overlap was with tumor naive CD4+ cells.

V lost 3 bases to trimming and J lost 3 bases, with 9 bases between them. CDR3 length equals 13 residues. The V gene's germline CDR1 is DFQATT and CDR2 SNEGSKA (reference sequence). Material for sequencing was naive CD4+ T cells sorted from a lymph node. Regarding subset: naive CD4+ T cells, CD4+CD45RA+CD25-. The receptor was isolated from a female donor with breast cancer. The genes are TRBV20-1 and TRBJ1-5; maybe TRBD1 (6 bases). CDR3 DNA: TGCAGTGCTAGGAGACAGGCCAATCAGCCCCAGCATTTT. The encoded protein is CSARRQANQPQHF.